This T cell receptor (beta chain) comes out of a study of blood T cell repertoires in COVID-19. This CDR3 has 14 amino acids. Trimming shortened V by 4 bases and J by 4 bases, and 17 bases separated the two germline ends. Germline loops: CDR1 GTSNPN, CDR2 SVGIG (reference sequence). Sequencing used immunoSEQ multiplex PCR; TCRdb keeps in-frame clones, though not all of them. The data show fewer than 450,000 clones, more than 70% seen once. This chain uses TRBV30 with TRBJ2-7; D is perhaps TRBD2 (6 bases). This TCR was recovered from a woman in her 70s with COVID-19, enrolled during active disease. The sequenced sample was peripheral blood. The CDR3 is CAWTRRGKGYEQYF. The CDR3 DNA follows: TGTGCCTGGACGAGGCGGGGCAAGGGGTACGAGCAGTACTTC.